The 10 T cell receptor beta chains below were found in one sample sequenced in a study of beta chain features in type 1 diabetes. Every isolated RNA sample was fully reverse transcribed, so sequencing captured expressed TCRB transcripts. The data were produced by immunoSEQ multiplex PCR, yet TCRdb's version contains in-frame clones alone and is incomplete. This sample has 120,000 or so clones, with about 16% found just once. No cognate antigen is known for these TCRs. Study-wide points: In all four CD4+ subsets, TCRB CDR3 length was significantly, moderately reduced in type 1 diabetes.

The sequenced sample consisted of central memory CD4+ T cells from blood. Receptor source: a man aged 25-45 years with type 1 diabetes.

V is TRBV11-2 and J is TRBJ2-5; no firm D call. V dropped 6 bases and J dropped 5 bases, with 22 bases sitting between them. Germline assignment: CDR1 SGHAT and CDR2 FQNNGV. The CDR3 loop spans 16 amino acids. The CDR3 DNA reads TGTGCCAGCAGGAAAGGGTCTTACCTACCTAGGGAGACCCAGTACTTC. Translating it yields CASRKGSYLPRETQYF.

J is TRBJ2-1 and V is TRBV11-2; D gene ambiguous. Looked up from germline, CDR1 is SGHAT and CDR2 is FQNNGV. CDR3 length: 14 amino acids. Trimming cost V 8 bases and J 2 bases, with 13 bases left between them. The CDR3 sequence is CASGKSTAYNEQFF. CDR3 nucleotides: TGTGCCAGCGGAAAAAGTACTGCCTACAATGAGCAGTTCTTC.

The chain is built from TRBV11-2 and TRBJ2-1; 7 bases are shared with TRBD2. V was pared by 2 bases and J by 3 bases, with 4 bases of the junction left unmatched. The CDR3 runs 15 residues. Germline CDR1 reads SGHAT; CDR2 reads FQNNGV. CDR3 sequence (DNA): TGTGCCAGCAGCTTAAGCGGGGTTTTCTACAATGAGCAGTTCTTC. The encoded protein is CASSLSGVFYNEQFF.

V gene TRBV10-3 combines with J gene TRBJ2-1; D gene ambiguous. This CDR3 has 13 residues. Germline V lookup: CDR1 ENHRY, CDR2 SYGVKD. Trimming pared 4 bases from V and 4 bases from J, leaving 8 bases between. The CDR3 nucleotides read TGTGCCATCAGTGTGGGCAGTTACAATGAGCAGTTCTTC. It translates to CAISVGSYNEQFF.

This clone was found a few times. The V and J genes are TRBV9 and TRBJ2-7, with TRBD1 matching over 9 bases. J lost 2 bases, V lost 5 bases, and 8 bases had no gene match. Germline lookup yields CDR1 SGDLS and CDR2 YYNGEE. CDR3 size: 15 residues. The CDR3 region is CASRPRDREAYEQYF. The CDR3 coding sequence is TGTGCCAGCAGACCCCGGGACAGGGAGGCCTACGAGCAGTACTTC.

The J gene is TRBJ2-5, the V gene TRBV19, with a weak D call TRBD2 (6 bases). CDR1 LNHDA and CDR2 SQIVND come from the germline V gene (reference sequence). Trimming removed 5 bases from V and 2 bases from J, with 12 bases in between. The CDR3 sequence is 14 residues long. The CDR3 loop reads CASSPEGFQETQYF. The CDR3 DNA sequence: TGTGCCAGTAGTCCGGAGGGGTTTCAAGAGACCCAGTACTTC. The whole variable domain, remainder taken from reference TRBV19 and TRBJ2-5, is DGGITQSPKYLFRKEGQNVTLSCEQNLNHDAMYWYRQDPGQGLRLIYYSQIVNDFQKGDIAEGYSVSREKKESFPLTVTSAQKNPTAFYLCASSPEGFQETQYFGPGTRLLVL.

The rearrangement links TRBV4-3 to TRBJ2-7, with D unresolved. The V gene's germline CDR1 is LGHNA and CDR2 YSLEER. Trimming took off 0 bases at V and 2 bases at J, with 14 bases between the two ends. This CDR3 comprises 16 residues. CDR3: CASSQDVGRPTYEQYF. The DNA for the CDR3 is TGCGCCAGCAGCCAAGACGTAGGCAGGCCAACCTACGAGCAGTACTTC.

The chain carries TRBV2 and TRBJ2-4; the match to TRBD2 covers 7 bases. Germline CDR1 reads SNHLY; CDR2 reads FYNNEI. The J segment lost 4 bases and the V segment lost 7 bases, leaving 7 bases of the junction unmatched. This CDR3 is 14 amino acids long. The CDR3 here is CASTPREGKNIQYF. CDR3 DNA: TGTGCCAGCACCCCTAGGGAGGGTAAAAACATTCAGTACTTC. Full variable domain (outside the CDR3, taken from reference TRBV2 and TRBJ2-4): EPEVTQTPSHQVTQMGQEVILRCVPISNHLYFYWYRQILGQKVEFLVSFYNNEISEKSEIFDDQFSVERPDGSNFTLKIRSTKLEDSAMYFCASTPREGKNIQYFGAGTRLSVL.

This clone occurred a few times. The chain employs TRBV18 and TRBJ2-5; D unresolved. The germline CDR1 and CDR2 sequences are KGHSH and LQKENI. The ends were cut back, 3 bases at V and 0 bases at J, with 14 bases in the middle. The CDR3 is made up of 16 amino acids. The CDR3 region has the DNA TGTGCCAGCTCACCGCTTTCCGGACCCTACCAAGAGACCCAGTACTTC. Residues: CASSPLSGPYQETQYF.

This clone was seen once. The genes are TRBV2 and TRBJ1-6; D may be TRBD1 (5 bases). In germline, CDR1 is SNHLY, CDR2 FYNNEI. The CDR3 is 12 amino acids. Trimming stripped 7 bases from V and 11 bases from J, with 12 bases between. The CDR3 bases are TGTGCCAGCACTGACCTGGGGCCACCCCTCCACTTT. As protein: CASTDLGPPLHF.